A selection of T cell receptor beta chains follows, all from one sample in a study of blood T cell repertoires in COVID-19. Clones were sequenced by immunoSEQ multiplex PCR, and TCRdb holds only the in-frame ones, with some missing. Of fewer than 400,000 clones in the sample, 85% are singletons; the top ten hold under 4%. The sample comprised peripheral blood. The receptors stem from a woman aged 18 to 35 with acute or convalescent COVID-19. CDR3s include the opening cysteine and the closing phenylalanine or tryptophan. Each record gives: J gene, V gene, clone size, D gene, CDR3 protein, CDR3 DNA. D genes are given only for firm matches. Not all rows give a size; the values are once, few, many and, for expanded clones, a class.

>TRBJ1-2|TRBV13|NA|NA
CASSLTGMGGYTF
TGTGCCAGCAGCCTAACAGGGATGGGTGGCTACACCTTC
>TRBJ1-1|TRBV7-9|NA|NA
CASSFQGQGTEAFF
TGTGCCAGCAGCTTTCAGGGGCAAGGGACTGAAGCTTTCTTT
>TRBJ1-6|TRBV6-5|few|TRBD1
CASSPGQNNSPLHF
TGTGCCAGCAGCCCGGGACAGAATAATTCACCCCTCCACTTT
>TRBJ1-6|TRBV25-1|NA|NA
CASSTPAEINSPLHF
TGTGCCAGCAGTACTCCGGCGGAGATTAATTCACCCCTCCACTTT
>TRBJ2-7|TRBV28|NA|TRBD1
CASGLSQGDYEQYF
TGTGCCAGCGGCTTGTCGCAGGGGGACTACGAGCAGTACTTC
>TRBJ2-7|TRBV27|once|TRBD2
CASGAGGSYEQYF
TGTGCCAGCGGGGCGGGGGGGAGCTACGAGCAGTACTTC
>TRBJ2-1|TRBV9|once|TRBD2
CASTVGGRNNEQFF
TGTGCCAGCACTGTAGGCGGGAGAAACAATGAGCAGTTCTTC
>TRBJ1-1|TRBV29-1|NA|NA
CSVGVREEAFF
TGCAGCGTTGGCGTGAGGGAGGAAGCTTTCTTT
>TRBJ1-2|TRBV29-1|NA|TRBD1
CSAPRGQVGGYTF
TGCAGCGCTCCCAGGGGGCAAGTCGGTGGCTACACCTTC
>TRBJ2-3|TRBV18|NA|NA
CASSPPSDTQYF
TGTGCCAGCTCACCACCCTCAGATACGCAGTATTTT
>TRBJ2-1|TRBV10-2|NA|TRBD2
CASKGLAGEYNEQFF
TGCGCCAGCAAAGGGTTAGCGGGAGAATACAATGAGCAGTTCTTC
>TRBJ1-5|TRBV28|NA|TRBD1
CASSSLQGVDQPQHF
TGTGCCAGCAGTTCTTTACAGGGGGTCGATCAGCCCCAGCATTTT
>TRBJ1-1|TRBV7-8|NA|TRBD1
CASSWRQGLNTEAFF
TGTGCCAGCAGCTGGCGACAGGGCCTGAACACTGAAGCTTTCTTT
>TRBJ2-7|TRBV5-4|NA|NA
CASSLWGDEQYF
TGTGCCAGCAGCTTGTGGGGGGACGAGCAGTACTTC
>TRBJ2-5|TRBV5-6|NA|NA
CASSLVGGARSETQYF
TGTGCCAGCAGCTTGGTTGGGGGGGCGAGGTCTGAGACCCAGTACTTC
>TRBJ1-1|TRBV9|NA|NA
CASSAAFRGGNTEAFF
TGTGCCAGCAGCGCCGCCTTCAGGGGTGGGAACACTGAAGCTTTCTTT